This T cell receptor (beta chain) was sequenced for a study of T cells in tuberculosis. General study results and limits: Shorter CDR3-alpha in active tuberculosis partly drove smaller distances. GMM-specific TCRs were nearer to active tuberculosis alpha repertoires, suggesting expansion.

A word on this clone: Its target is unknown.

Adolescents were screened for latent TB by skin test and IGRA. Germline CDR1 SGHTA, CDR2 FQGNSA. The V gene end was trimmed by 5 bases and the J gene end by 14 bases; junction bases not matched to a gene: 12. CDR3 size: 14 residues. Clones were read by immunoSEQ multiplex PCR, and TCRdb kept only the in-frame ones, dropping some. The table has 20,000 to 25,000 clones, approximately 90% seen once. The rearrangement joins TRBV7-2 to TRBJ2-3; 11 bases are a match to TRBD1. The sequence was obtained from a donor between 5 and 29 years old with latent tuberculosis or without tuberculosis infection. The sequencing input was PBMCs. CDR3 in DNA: TGTGCCAGCAGCCCAACTCGCGGACAGGGGGCATCGTATTTT. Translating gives CASSPTRGQGASYF.